One sample yielded the 10 T cell receptor beta chains listed below, sequenced in a study of cytomegalovirus exposure and HLA in healthy donors. PCR involved 60 Vbeta and 13 Jbeta primers. TCRdb keeps only in-frame clones here, not all; method: immunoSEQ multiplex PCR. Of some 100,000 clones detected, approximately 77% appear once; the ten largest clones hold almost 5%. The sequencing sample was made of PBMCs. These receptors all stem from a man between 45 and 60 years old in good health and CMV-seropositive.

V is TRBV19 and J is TRBJ2-5; TRBD2 agrees at 14 bases. Trimming removed 4 bases from V and 5 bases from J; junction bases left unmatched: 3. In germline, CDR1 is LNHDA, CDR2 SQIVND (reference sequence). This CDR3 is 15 amino acids long. As DNA, the CDR3 is TGTGCCAGTAGTAGGACTAGCGGGGGGCCGGAGACCCAGTACTTC. It is translated as CASSRTSGGPETQYF.

The chain recombines TRBV5-1 with TRBJ2-2; D might be TRBD2 (6 bases). V lost 0 bases and J 4 bases, leaving 13 bases between the germline ends. The CDR3 loop spans 16 amino acids. Germline V lookup: CDR1 SGHRS, CDR2 YFSETQ. This CDR3 is CASSLAAGLGTGELFF. For the CDR3, the DNA is TGCGCCAGCAGCTTGGCGGCGGGGTTAGGCACCGGGGAGCTGTTTTTT.

This clone was observed a few times. The genes are TRBV7-9 and TRBJ2-1, with 11 nucleotides matching TRBD2. The trim removed 5 bases at V and 5 bases at J, leaving 8 bases unmatched. The CDR3 has 16 residues. Germline V gives CDR1 SEHNR, CDR2 FQNEAQ (reference sequence). The CDR3 DNA reads as TGTGCCAGCAGCCCACGGCTAGCGGGGGGAGACAATGAGCAGTTCTTC. This sequence encodes CASSPRLAGGDNEQFF.

This clone has more than one count but fewer than ten. This chain uses TRBV19 with TRBJ2-5, with TRBD1 identical over 8 bases. This CDR3 comprises 15 residues. The J segment lost 4 bases and the V segment lost 6 bases, leaving 10 bases of the junction unmatched. Germline CDR1 reads LNHDA; CDR2 reads SQIVND (reference sequence). CDR3 DNA: TGTGCCAGTAGGAGATCCGGACAGGGCGGAGAGACCCAGTACTTC. Its translation: CASRRSGQGGETQYF.

The gene calls are TRBV5-1 and TRBJ1-4, with D possibly matching TRBD1 (5 bases). Germline assignment: CDR1 SGHRS and CDR2 YFSETQ. V was cut by 2 bases and J by 4 bases, with 9 bases left in between. CDR3 length: 14 amino acids. The CDR3 sequence: CASSFVGGNEKLFF. The CDR3 DNA follows: TGCGCCAGCAGCTTCGTGGGGGGTAATGAAAAACTGTTTTTT.

This clone was picked up a small number of times. The gene calls are TRBV4-1 and TRBJ2-7; TRBD2 matches 7 bases. Germline CDR1 and CDR2: MGHRA and YSYEKL. The CDR3 totals 17 residues. With 4 bases clipped from V and 3 bases from J, the junction kept 15 bases outside the gene matches. The CDR3 DNA reads TGCGCCAGCAGCCCCCAGGGAATATCGCGGGGGAGCTACGAGCAGTACTTC. Encoded protein: CASSPQGISRGSYEQYF.

The rearrangement links TRBV5-1 to TRBJ1-1; tentatively, D is TRBD1 (6 bases). Germline loops: CDR1 SGHRS, CDR2 YFSETQ. Trimming took off 2 bases at V and 5 bases at J, with 10 bases between the two ends. The CDR3 totals 13 residues. CDR3 amino acids: CASSLAGATEAFF. CDR3 DNA: TGCGCCAGCAGCTTAGCGGGGGCAACTGAAGCTTTCTTT. The full variable domain, in which reference TRBV5-1 and TRBJ1-1 provide the parts outside the CDR3, is KAGVTQTPRYLIKTRGQQVTLSCSPISGHRSVSWYQQTPGQGLQFLFEYFSETQRNKGNFPGRFSGRQFSNSRSEMNVSTLELGDSALYLCASSLAGATEAFFGQGTRLTVV.

V is TRBV4-2 and J is TRBJ2-1; TRBD2 matches 11 bases. Looked up from germline, CDR1 is LGHNA and CDR2 is YNFKEQ. V was clipped by 0 bases and J by 1 base; unmatched bases: 5. CDR3 length equals 18 residues. CDR3 amino acids: CASSQDASGGWSYNEQFF. The CDR3 DNA reads as TGTGCCAGCAGCCAAGACGCTAGCGGGGGGTGGTCCTACAATGAGCAGTTCTTC.

The chain joins TRBV7-2 to TRBJ1-2; no definite D call. The germline V gene encodes CDR1 SGHTA and CDR2 FQGNSA. This CDR3 has 15 amino acids. Between the trimmed V and J ends, which lost 1 base and 0 bases, there was a span of 9 bases. The CDR3 sequence: CASSLGPPANYGYTF. DNA of the CDR3: TGTGCCAGCAGCTTAGGCCCACCAGCTAACTATGGCTACACCTTC.

The genes are TRBV6-1 and TRBJ2-3, with D uncertain. Germline values: CDR1 MNHNS, CDR2 SASEGT. The CDR3 totals 14 residues. Trimming took 1 base from V and 4 from J, leaving 9 bases between them. CDR3 sequence reads: CASSEGAAPDTQYF. DNA for the CDR3: TGTGCCAGCAGTGAAGGGGCTGCCCCAGATACGCAGTATTTT.